Sequencing of this T cell receptor (beta chain) was carried out in a study of blood T cells in healthy people across ages. Regarding the study as a whole: Fewer expanded clones and more diversity marked long-lived versus aged donors.

This CDR3 contains 15 residues. CDR1 DFQATT and CDR2 SNEGSKA come from the germline V gene (reference sequence). V was clipped by 3 bases and J by 2 bases; unmatched bases: 2. Combining a sample-barcoded 5' primer with a J-beta primer mix, a second PCR ran for about 6 to 11 cycles. Every cDNA molecule carried a tag from a template-switch adaptor bearing 12 random nucleotides. A single record per CDR3 protein comes from TCRdb applying MiXCR to the 5' RACE reads. The sample shows around 1,500,000 distinct CDR3 sequences, roughly 27% of them seen only once. Notes on this clonotype: No antigen is known for it.

Input material: blood. The V gene is TRBV20-1, the J gene TRBJ2-6; 9 nucleotides align to TRBD1. The receptor was derived from a woman aged 30 to 39 in good health. CDR3 residues: CSASRTGAGANVLTF. The CDR3 bases are TGCAGTGCTAGCCGGACAGGGGCTGGGGCCAACGTCCTGACTTTC.